Sequencing of this T cell receptor (beta chain) was carried out in a study of CD8+ T cells in alopecia areata. This CDR3 region has 17 residues. Trimming took 2 bases from V and 6 from J, leaving 21 bases between them. Germline assignment: CDR1 SGHRS and CDR2 YFSETQ. The authors extracted RNA and reverse transcribed it into cDNA as the sequencing template. Clones were read by immunoSEQ multiplex PCR, and TCRdb kept only the in-frame ones, dropping some. The sample carries roughly 200,000 clones, 63% recorded once. T lymphocytes (CD4+ and CD8+) were sorted from PBMCs. The receptor was isolated from a human donor with alopecia areata. The material was CD4+ T cells sorted from blood, obtained at week 0. The chain combines TRBV5-1 with TRBJ2-1, with D tentatively TRBD1 (5 bases). CDR3 sequence (DNA): TGCGCCAGCAGCTTCACAGGTCCCGTCGGTACATCCAATGAGCAGTTCTTC. This codes for CASSFTGPVGTSNEQFF.